Each of the 32 T cell receptor beta chains below was sequenced from the same sample in a study of T cell clones after liver transplantation. Sequencing was performed with immunoSEQ multiplex PCR; in TCRdb, only in-frame clones are kept and a portion is missing. The data hold 72,000 or so clones, with around four fifths observed a single time. Sequences were derived from CD4+ T cells from blood, sampled at the 22-month timepoint. These receptors came from a human patient who received a liver transplant. Some T cells may be the graft donor's.

The chain joins TRBV6-1 to TRBJ1-5; D may be TRBD1 (5 bases). Germline V CDR1 and CDR2: MNHNS, SASEGT. The CDR3 is made up of 14 amino acids. V gave up 10 bases and J gave up 0 bases, with 13 bases separating them. CDR3: CATATVRSNQPQHF. DNA of the CDR3: TGTGCCACCGCGACAGTCCGTAGCAATCAGCCCCAGCATTTT.

The rearrangement links TRBV2 to TRBJ2-3; 7 nucleotides match TRBD1. Germline-derived CDR1 and CDR2 are SNHLY and FYNNEI. With V trimmed by 4 bases and J by 5 bases, 9 bases remained unmatched. The CDR3 runs to 15 residues. CDR3 nucleotide sequence: TGTGCCAGCAGTGTTAGGGCAGGGGGTCAAGATACGCAGTATTTT. Encoded protein: CASSVRAGGQDTQYF.

This rearrangement joins TRBV28 to TRBJ2-1; D gene uncertain. The CDR3 runs to 16 residues. Germline values: CDR1 MDHEN, CDR2 SYDVKM. With 9 bases removed from V and 0 bases from J, the gap between germline ends came to 18 bases. CDR3 nucleotide sequence: TGTGCCAGTTACTCGATGGACCCCAGCTCCTACAATGAGCAGTTCTTC. It yields the protein CASYSMDPSSYNEQFF.

The chain combines TRBV9 with TRBJ2-5; no reliable D call. V lost 0 bases and J 4 bases, leaving 10 bases between the germline ends. Per the germline V gene, CDR1 is SGDLS and CDR2 is YYNGEE. The CDR3 has 14 residues. CDR3 amino acids: CASSVGTAGETQYF. The CDR3 DNA reads as TGTGCCAGCAGCGTAGGGACGGCCGGAGAGACCCAGTACTTC.

This clone has more than one count but fewer than ten. CDR3 residues: CASSFRTGGDYGYTF. In DNA form, the CDR3 reads TGTGCCAGCTCATTTCGGACCGGGGGGGACTATGGCTACACCTTC. The gene calls are TRBV18 and TRBJ1-2, with D maybe TRBD1 (5 bases). CDR3 length equals 15 residues. Germline values: CDR1 KGHSH, CDR2 LQKENI. Trimming pared 5 bases from V and 3 bases from J, leaving 16 bases between.

A single count supports this clone. This rearrangement joins TRBV18 to TRBJ1-1; the D gene is possibly TRBD1 (5 bases). Germline CDR1 reads KGHSH; CDR2 reads LQKENI. This CDR3 comprises 11 residues. Trimming cost V 2 bases and J 8 bases, with 6 bases left between them. CDR3 in amino acids: CASSPGDEAFF. In DNA, the CDR3 is TGTGCCAGCTCACCAGGGGACGAAGCTTTCTTT.

The rearrangement links TRBV15 to TRBJ1-2; D gene uncertain. CDR3 length: 15 residues. Deletions cut 0 bases from V and 0 bases from J, with 8 bases between. Germline CDR1 LNHNV, CDR2 YYDKDF (reference sequence). The CDR3 DNA follows: TGTGCCACCAGCAGAGACCGAGGAGCTAACTATGGCTACACCTTC. Encoded protein: CATSRDRGANYGYTF.

The gene calls are TRBV2 and TRBJ1-6, with D unresolved. V gave up 7 bases and J gave up 9 bases, with 10 bases separating them. CDR1 SNHLY and CDR2 FYNNEI come from the germline V gene. The CDR3 covers 12 residues. CDR3 amino acids: CASTYIGSPLHF. CDR3 nucleotide sequence: TGTGCCAGCACCTATATTGGTTCACCCCTCCACTTT. Supplemented by reference TRBV2 and TRBJ1-6, the full variable domain reads EPEVTQTPSHQVTQMGQEVILRCVPISNHLYFYWYRQILGQKVEFLVSFYNNEISEKSEIFDDQFSVERPDGSNFTLKIRSTKLEDSAMYFCASTYIGSPLHFGNGTRLTVT.

The chain employs TRBV5-4 and TRBJ2-5; the D gene is possibly TRBD2 (7 bases). V dropped 4 bases and J dropped 5 bases, with 15 bases sitting between them. This CDR3 contains 14 residues. The V gene's germline CDR1 is SGHNT and CDR2 YYREEE (reference sequence). The CDR3 sequence: CASSQVEGGETQYF. CDR3 nucleotide sequence: TGTGCCAGCAGCCAGGTGGAGGGGGGGGAGACCCAGTACTTC.

This clone was seen more than once but under ten times. V usage is TRBV28 and J usage is TRBJ1-1; the match to TRBD1 covers 9 bases. Trimming took 6 bases from V and 5 from J; bases not matched to a gene: 1. Germline CDR1 is MDHEN and CDR2 is SYDVKM. The CDR3 spans 12 residues. The CDR3 DNA sequence: TGTGCCAGCAGGACAGGGGGGACTGAAGCTTTCTTT. This gives the protein CASRTGGTEAFF.

This sequence joins TRBV4-3 and TRBJ2-1; a possible D gene is TRBD2 (6 bases). V was trimmed by 1 base and J by 2 bases, leaving 24 bases between them. This CDR3 has 20 residues. Looked up from germline, CDR1 is LGHNA and CDR2 is YSLEER. The CDR3 nucleotides read TGCGCCAGCAGCCAAGGTTACAAGGCGGGATCTTTAGGCACCTACAATGAGCAGTTCTTC. Its translation: CASSQGYKAGSLGTYNEQFF.

The V and J genes are TRBV2 and TRBJ1-5; 11 nucleotides line up with TRBD1. This CDR3 is 15 amino acids long. The V gene end was trimmed by 6 bases and the J gene end by 6 bases; junction bases not matched to a gene: 7. Germline assignment: CDR1 SNHLY and CDR2 FYNNEI. CDR3 in DNA: TGTGCCAGCAGGACCGGGACAGGGGGTGGTCAGCCCCAGCATTTT. It translates to CASRTGTGGGQPQHF.

The rearrangement uses TRBV2 and TRBJ2-3, with TRBD1 as a possible D gene (6 bases). Between the trimmed V and J ends, which lost 8 bases and 6 bases, there was a span of 9 bases. Germline CDR1 SNHLY, CDR2 FYNNEI. This CDR3 region has 11 residues. CDR3 amino acids: CASGTFDTQYF. CDR3 in DNA: TGTGCCAGCGGGACATTTGATACGCAGTATTTT.

The chain has TRBV2 and TRBJ2-3; the D is unclear. This CDR3 has 11 amino acids. Germline assignment: CDR1 SNHLY and CDR2 FYNNEI. V shed 5 bases and J shed 2 bases, with 2 bases lying between them. CDR3 nucleotide sequence: TGTGCCAGCAGTACCACAGATACGCAGTATTTT. It codes for CASSTTDTQYF.

This clone was detected once. The chain carries TRBV5-1 and TRBJ2-1, with TRBD1 identical over 8 bases. Germline V gives CDR1 SGHRS, CDR2 YFSETQ. The ends lost 4 bases at V and 5 bases at J; junction bases unmatched: 8. The CDR3 runs to 15 residues. CDR3 DNA: TGCGCCAGCAGCCTACAGGGGGTGAAGAACAATGAGCAGTTCTTC. This gives the protein CASSLQGVKNNEQFF.

The chain links TRBV11-2 to TRBJ2-3; possibly TRBD1 or TRBD2 for D (6 bases each). CDR3 size: 16 residues. Germline CDR1 is SGHAT and CDR2 is FQNNGV. With 5 bases removed from V and 6 bases from J, the gap between germline ends came to 21 bases. The CDR3 sequence: CASSPSRGPGGDTQYF. DNA of the CDR3: TGTGCCAGCAGCCCCTCACGTGGCCCCGGGGGCGATACGCAGTATTTT.

The chain uses TRBV15 and TRBJ2-5; 11 bases agree with TRBD2. With V trimmed by 2 bases and J by 5 bases, 7 bases remained unmatched. Germline V gene data show CDR1 as LNHNV and CDR2 as YYDKDF (reference sequence). The CDR3 contains 16 residues. The CDR3 coding sequence is TGTGCCACCAGCAGAAAGAGACTAGCGGGATGGGAGACCCAGTACTTC. Encoded protein: CATSRKRLAGWETQYF.

The J gene is TRBJ1-6, the V gene TRBV4-1, with TRBD1 matching over 9 bases. V trimming: 0 bases; J trimming: 4 bases; junction bases outside the gene matches: 1. CDR3 size: 16 residues. In germline, CDR1 is MGHRA, CDR2 YSYEKL. CDR3 region: CASSQEGTGYNSPLHF. For the CDR3, the DNA is TGCGCCAGCAGCCAAGAAGGGACAGGGTATAATTCACCCCTCCACTTT.

V gene TRBV2 combines with J gene TRBJ2-5; D gene unclear. The germline V gene encodes CDR1 SNHLY and CDR2 FYNNEI. The CDR3 runs 14 residues. Trimming took off 3 bases at V and 2 bases at J, with 10 bases between the two ends. In DNA, the CDR3 is TGTGCCAGCAGTGACACCGGTAGGCAAGAGACCCAGTACTTC. Its translation is CASSDTGRQETQYF.

As to this clone: Relative to the germline gene, one junction end is altered; a read error may explain this. The chain joins TRBV4-2 to TRBJ2-7; the match to TRBD1 covers 8 bases. Germline lookup yields CDR1 LGHNA and CDR2 YNFKEQ. The CDR3 totals 13 residues. CDR3 amino acids: CASSQDFRTGWVF. Written as DNA, the CDR3 is TGTGCCAGCAGCCAAGATTTCAGGACAGGGTGGGTCTTC.

The gene calls are TRBV5-1 and TRBJ2-1; TRBD1 matches at 9 bases. V was pared by 1 base and J by 15 bases, with 5 bases of the junction left unmatched. This CDR3 contains 12 residues. Per germline, CDR1 SGHRS and CDR2 YFSETQ. CDR3 bases: TGCGCCAGCAGCTTGTTAAAGGACAGGGGGTTCTTC. Its protein is CASSLLKDRGFF. Combining the CDR3 with reference TRBV5-1 and TRBJ2-1 gives the whole variable domain KAGVTQTPRYLIKTRGQQVTLSCSPISGHRSVSWYQQTPGQGLQFLFEYFSETQRNKGNFPGRFSGRQFSNSRSEMNVSTLELGDSALYLCASSLLKDRGFFGPGTRLTVL.

This clone was found once. J is TRBJ1-1 and V is TRBV15; 9 bases fit TRBD1. The J segment lost 0 bases and the V segment lost 10 bases, leaving 6 bases of the junction unmatched. This CDR3 contains 14 residues. Germline V gives CDR1 LNHNV, CDR2 YYDKDF (reference sequence). The CDR3 region is CAIGQGPVNTEAFF. The CDR3 DNA follows: TGTGCCATCGGACAGGGGCCGGTGAACACTGAAGCTTTCTTT. Together with reference TRBV15 and TRBJ1-1, the CDR3 gives the full variable domain: DAMVIQNPRYQVTQFGKPVTLSCSQTLNHNVMYWYQQKSSQAPKLLFHYYDKDFNNEADTPDNFQSRRPNTSFCFLDIRSPGLGDTAMYLCAIGQGPVNTEAFFGQGTRLTVV.

This chain uses TRBV5-1 with TRBJ2-1, with TRBD1 matching 11 bases. V dropped 4 bases and J dropped 2; count of bases not matched to a gene: 5. The V gene's germline CDR1 is SGHRS and CDR2 YFSETQ. The CDR3 has 16 amino acids. Here the CDR3 DNA reads TGCGCCAGCAGCCCCGGGACAGGGGGGCCCTACAATGAGCAGTTCTTC. Its translation is CASSPGTGGPYNEQFF.

The chain carries TRBV11-3 and TRBJ2-1, with a possible D match to TRBD2 (6 bases). V was trimmed by 5 bases and J by 2 bases, leaving 13 bases between them. Germline lookup yields CDR1 SGHNT and CDR2 YENEEA. This CDR3 has 15 amino acids. The CDR3 coding sequence is TGTGCCAGCAGCCTCCGGGAGCAACCCTACAATGAGCAGTTCTTC. Translating it yields CASSLREQPYNEQFF.

V is TRBV5-6 and J is TRBJ2-3, with 14 bases fitting TRBD2. Germline CDR1 reads SGHDT; CDR2 reads YYEEEE. The ends lost 4 bases at V and 6 bases at J; junction bases unmatched: 7. CDR3 length equals 16 residues. CDR3 sequence (DNA): TGTGCCAGCAGCCAGATGGGACTAGCGGGAGCGGATACGCAGTATTTT. Its translation: CASSQMGLAGADTQYF.

The J gene is TRBJ2-3, the V gene TRBV11-2; no clear D gene. V gave up 0 bases and J gave up 1 base, with 2 bases separating them. The CDR3 is made up of 13 amino acids. Germline CDR1 SGHAT, CDR2 FQNNGV. The CDR3 DNA is TGTGCCAGCAGCTTAGACCGCACAGATACGCAGTATTTT. Translated: CASSLDRTDTQYF.

The chain employs TRBV5-6 and TRBJ2-3; 9 nucleotides line up with TRBD2. Germline trimming cut 9 bases from V and 4 bases from J; bases unmatched to any gene: 24. CDR1 is SGHDT, CDR2 YYEEEE, per germline. This CDR3 contains 19 residues. Written as DNA, the CDR3 is TGTGCCAACAACGATGGGATTAGCGGGGGACCCCGGGTGCCAGATACGCAGTATTTT. It yields the protein CANNDGISGGPRVPDTQYF.

J is TRBJ2-5 and V is TRBV9, with D possibly called TRBD1 or TRBD2 (6 bases each). The germline V gene has CDR1 SGDLS and CDR2 YYNGEE. The CDR3 has 15 residues. V lost 0 bases and J lost 5, with 14 bases in between. CDR3 bases: TGTGCCAGCAGCGTAGGAGTCGGAGGGGGGGAGACCCAGTACTTC. It yields the protein CASSVGVGGGETQYF.

This clone turned up a few times. J is TRBJ1-3 and V is TRBV29-1; D gene uncertain. There are 15 residues in the CDR3. Per germline, CDR1 SQVTM and CDR2 ANQGSEA. V was trimmed by 0 bases and J by 3 bases, leaving 12 bases between them. CDR3 bases: TGCAGCGTTGAAGATGGGTGGAGCGGTGGAAACACCATATATTTT. It translates to CSVEDGWSGGNTIYF.

The V and J genes are TRBV11-3 and TRBJ2-1; D ambiguous. Germline values: CDR1 SGHNT, CDR2 YENEEA. Trimming removed 0 bases from V and 4 bases from J, with 10 bases in between. CDR3 length: 15 residues. The DNA of the CDR3 is TGTGCCAGCAGCTTAGAAGCTGCGATTTACAATGAGCAGTTCTTC. Translating gives CASSLEAAIYNEQFF.

The rearrangement links TRBV27 to TRBJ1-6; D may be TRBD1 (5 bases). With 5 bases removed from V and 11 bases from J, the gap between germline ends came to 25 bases. Germline V lookup: CDR1 MNHEY, CDR2 SMNVEV (reference sequence). The CDR3 loop spans 17 amino acids. CDR3 bases: TGTGCCAGCAGTCCCTCCGCCCGACAGCAGCGAGGGACACCCCTCCACTTT. It specifies CASSPSARQQRGTPLHF.

This chain joins TRBV5-1 and TRBJ2-3; D possibly corresponds to TRBD2 (5 bases). Germline V gives CDR1 SGHRS, CDR2 YFSETQ. Trimming took off 0 bases at V and 1 base at J, with 12 bases between the two ends. The length of the CDR3 is 16 residues. The CDR3 DNA reads as TGCGCCAGCAGCTTGGGAGGGCTTACCCGCACAGATACGCAGTATTTT. Its protein is CASSLGGLTRTDTQYF.